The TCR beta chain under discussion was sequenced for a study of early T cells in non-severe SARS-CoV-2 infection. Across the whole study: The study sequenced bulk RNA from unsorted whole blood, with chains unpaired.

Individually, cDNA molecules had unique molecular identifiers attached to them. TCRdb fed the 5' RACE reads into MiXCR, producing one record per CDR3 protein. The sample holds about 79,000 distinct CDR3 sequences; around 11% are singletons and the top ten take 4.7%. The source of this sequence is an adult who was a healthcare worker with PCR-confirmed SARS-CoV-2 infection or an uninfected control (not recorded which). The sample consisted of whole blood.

The CDR3, as DNA: TGTGCCAGCAGCGGCGGAGGGGTCCACGAGCAGTACTTC. It encodes CASSGGGVHEQYF. The V call is TRBV5-6, the J call TRBJ2-7; D might be TRBD2 (6 bases). The CDR3 runs 13 residues. Between the trimmed V and J ends, which lost 4 bases and 5 bases, there was a span of 13 bases. Germline CDR1 SGHDT, CDR2 YYEEEE. The complete variable domain, with remaining parts taken from reference TRBV5-6 and TRBJ2-7, reads DAGVTQSPTHLIKTRGQQVTLRCSPKSGHDTVSWYQQALGQGPQFIFQYYEEEERQRGNFPDRFSGHQFPNYSSELNVNALLLGDSALYLCASSGGGVHEQYFGPGTRLTVT.